One sample yielded the 9 T cell receptor beta chains listed below, sequenced in a study of T-cell memory formation after mild COVID-19. TCRdb passed the 5' RACE reads through MiXCR, listing each CDR3 protein once. The sample has hundreds of thousands of distinct CDR3 sequences, 15% to 20% seen once. The sample comprised PBMCs or a T cell subset sorted from them (not recorded which). The receptors derive from an adult woman who had mild COVID-19 (a few samples of this study predate the infection). Cell type and time point are not known.

The table lists this clonotype with a few counts. This chain uses TRBV4-2 with TRBJ1-2; D may be TRBD1 (5 bases). Germline CDR1 LGHNA, CDR2 YNFKEQ. The CDR3 has 15 amino acids. Between the trimmed V and J ends, which lost 4 bases and 4 bases, there was a span of 16 bases. The DNA for the CDR3 is TGTGCCAGCAGCCCGCAGGGTATCGACCGCTATGGCTACACCTTC. Its protein product is CASSPQGIDRYGYTF.

This chain links TRBV5-4 with TRBJ2-5; 7 bases are a match to TRBD2. V lost 4 bases to trimming and J lost 4 bases; unmatched junction nucleotides: 7. The germline V gene has CDR1 SGHNT and CDR2 YYREEE (reference sequence). The CDR3 consists of 14 residues. The chain's CDR3 is CASSTGTKGETQYF. CDR3 DNA sequence: TGTGCCAGCAGCACCGGGACTAAGGGAGAGACCCAGTACTTC.

This clonotype was recorded a few times. The chain couples TRBV7-8 to TRBJ2-5, with 9 bases aligning to TRBD2. Looked up from germline, CDR1 is SGHVS and CDR2 is FQNEAQ. Trimming at V came to 2 bases and at J to 2 bases, leaving 12 bases not matched to a gene. The CDR3 is 18 residues long. CDR3 protein: CASSLTRGGLARQETQYF. The CDR3 nucleotides read TGTGCCAGCAGCTTAACCCGAGGTGGACTAGCGAGGCAAGAGACCCAGTACTTC.

This clonotype was counted ten times or more. V gene TRBV7-2 combines with J gene TRBJ2-7; tentatively, D is TRBD2 (5 bases). The length of the CDR3 is 14 residues. Trimming cost V 4 bases and J 7 bases, with 17 bases left between them. Looked up from germline, CDR1 is SGHTA and CDR2 is FQGNSA. For the CDR3, the DNA is TGTGCCAGCAGCTCGGACTTCGTCCGTGGAGAGCAGTACTTC. Protein product: CASSSDFVRGEQYF.

V usage is TRBV9 and J usage is TRBJ2-7, with TRBD2 matching over 15 bases. With 3 bases clipped from V and 5 bases from J, the junction kept 3 bases outside the gene matches. The CDR3 has 15 residues. Germline V CDR1 and CDR2: SGDLS, YYNGEE. The CDR3 region is CASSAGLAGGDEQYF. For the CDR3, the DNA is TGTGCCAGCAGCGCGGGACTAGCGGGAGGCGACGAGCAGTACTTC.

There are a few counts of this clonotype. A read error may account for a junction end that differs from germline. V usage is TRBV24-1 and J usage is TRBJ2-1, with TRBD2 identical over 11 bases. This CDR3 is built from 13 residues. Germline CDR1 and CDR2: KGHDR and SFDVKD. CDR3 nucleotide sequence: TGTGCCACCAGTGATAGCTTAGCGGGAGGGCCGGTCTTC. This translates into CATSDSLAGGPVF.

This clonotype was detected only a few times. The genes are TRBV5-1 and TRBJ1-1, with D perhaps TRBD1 (6 bases). Germline CDR1 and CDR2: SGHRS and YFSETQ. This CDR3 has 16 amino acids. Deletions cut 6 bases from V and 0 bases from J, with 18 bases between. As DNA, the CDR3 is TGCGCCAGCATGGGAGGGGGAAACACGTTGAACACTGAAGCTTTCTTT. Amino acid sequence: CASMGGGNTLNTEAFF.

This clonotype came up a few times. The CDR3 loop is CASSRQEAGEKLFF. DNA for the CDR3: TGTGCCAGCAGCCGACAGGAGGCCGGAGAAAAACTGTTTTTT. The chain links TRBV4-2 to TRBJ1-4; a possible D gene is TRBD1 (6 bases). Germline loops: CDR1 LGHNA, CDR2 YNFKEQ. V dropped 4 bases and J dropped 8 bases, with 14 bases sitting between them. The CDR3 spans 14 residues.

In this sample, this clonotype turned up a few times. The V gene is TRBV4-3, the J gene TRBJ1-2; 10 positions match TRBD1. The J segment lost 8 bases and the V segment lost 0 bases, leaving 9 bases of the junction unmatched. From germline, CDR1 is LGHNA and CDR2 YSLEER. The CDR3 consists of 16 residues. The CDR3 bases are TGCGCCAGCAGCCAAGACCTCCGACAGGGGGCTTGGGGCTACACCTTC. Translated: CASSQDLRQGAWGYTF.